A single sample is the source of the 13 T cell receptor beta chains below, sequenced in a study of technical replicates of blood from several donors (dated by TCRdb to 2015 to 2018). The method behind the library was the immunoSEQ multiplex PCR assay. The table comes from immuneACCESS by way of TCRdb, which keeps in-frame sequences with V and J called. Part of the clones is missing from these tables; in studies checked, under half for an unresolved V gene and the rest for unknown reasons. In this sample the table shows about 75,000 clones, 91% of which occur a single time. More than 0.35% of the sample is taken by the ten largest. Sequencing was carried out using T cells isolated from PBMCs. The receptors shown here come from a human donor in good health. Some clones in this sample may be carry-over from other donors' samples.

V usage is TRBV18 and J usage is TRBJ2-7; TRBD2 matches at 7 bases. The CDR3 contains 15 residues. The V gene's germline CDR1 is KGHSH and CDR2 LQKENI. Trimming cost V 0 bases and J 2 bases; bases outside gene matches: 4. The CDR3 bases are TGTGCCAGCTCACCACCGGAGCGGGGTACCTACGAGCAGTACTTC. This translates into CASSPPERGTYEQYF.

The V and J genes are TRBV11-3 and TRBJ2-3, with TRBD1 matching 8 bases. The CDR3 spans 15 residues. Germline loops: CDR1 SGHNT, CDR2 YENEEA. Unmatched junction bases numbered 8, after V lost 5 bases and J lost 4 bases. For the CDR3, the DNA is TGTGCCAGCAGCCTACCGACAGGGGTGGCAGATACGCAGTATTTT. Residues: CASSLPTGVADTQYF.

The chain joins TRBV27 to TRBJ1-1; 7 bases align to TRBD1. The V segment lost 7 bases and the J segment 11 bases; nucleotides outside the gene matches: 10. The CDR3 spans 12 residues. Looked up from germline, CDR1 is MNHEY and CDR2 is SMNVEV (reference sequence). The CDR3: CASIQPGQRAFF. The CDR3 region has the DNA TGTGCCAGCATCCAACCGGGACAGCGGGCTTTCTTT.

The gene calls are TRBV2 and TRBJ1-6, with 7 bases fitting TRBD1. CDR3 length equals 12 residues. Trimming at V came to 8 bases and at J to 7 bases, leaving 2 bases not matched to a gene. Germline CDR1 is SNHLY and CDR2 is FYNNEI. The CDR3 DNA reads TGTGCCAGCGGGACAGACAATTCACCCCTCCACTTT. It yields the protein CASGTDNSPLHF.

V and J are TRBV18 and TRBJ2-5, with D tentatively TRBD2 (6 bases). The CDR3 totals 16 residues. The germline V gene encodes CDR1 KGHSH and CDR2 LQKENI. The V and J ends lost 3 bases and 2 bases respectively, with 16 bases between them. CDR3 loop: CASSPLASNNQETQYF. The CDR3 coding sequence is TGTGCCAGCTCACCTCTAGCGTCTAATAATCAAGAGACCCAGTACTTC.

The V and J genes are TRBV5-4 and TRBJ2-1; D not certain. This CDR3 spans 13 amino acids. Germline assignment: CDR1 SGHNT and CDR2 YYREEE (reference sequence). V was pared by 2 bases and J by 5 bases, with 8 bases between. The CDR3 region is CASSFRENNEQFF. CDR3 in DNA: TGTGCCAGCAGCTTTCGCGAAAACAATGAGCAGTTCTTC.

The V call is TRBV18, the J call TRBJ2-2; the match to TRBD2 covers 10 bases. The CDR3 runs to 16 residues. The germline V gene encodes CDR1 KGHSH and CDR2 LQKENI. Trimming removed 3 bases from V and 2 bases from J; junction bases left unmatched: 3. The CDR3 reads CASSPASGSNTGELFF. For the CDR3, the DNA is TGTGCCAGCTCACCTGCTAGCGGGAGCAACACCGGGGAGCTGTTTTTT.

The chain carries TRBV5-1 and TRBJ2-5, with D possibly being TRBD2 (7 bases). Germline lookup yields CDR1 SGHRS and CDR2 YFSETQ. The V and J ends lost 4 bases and 1 base respectively, with 20 bases between them. The CDR3 runs to 17 residues. In nucleotides, the CDR3 is TGCGCCAGCAGCCCCTCGGGGGGAAGGGGGTTCCAAGAGACCCAGTACTTC. Amino acid sequence: CASSPSGGRGFQETQYF.

This clone was detected only once. The genes are TRBV6-1 and TRBJ2-5; maybe TRBD2 (5 bases). V lost 4 bases, J lost 5 bases, and 14 bases lay in between. From germline, CDR1 is MNHNS and CDR2 SASEGT. The length of the CDR3 is 14 residues. The CDR3, as DNA: TGTGCCAGCAGTGCGGGATTGTCGGGGGAGACCCAGTACTTC. This codes for CASSAGLSGETQYF.

The V and J genes are TRBV7-6 and TRBJ1-2; 8 bases agree with TRBD1. The CDR3 consists of 20 residues. Unmatched junction bases numbered 25, after V lost 2 bases and J lost 8 bases. Germline CDR1 and CDR2: SGHVS and FNYEAQ. The CDR3 spells CASSLMGLGGQGARVGGYTF. As DNA, the CDR3 is TGTGCCAGCAGCTTAATGGGTCTTGGCGGACAGGGAGCACGAGTCGGGGGCTACACCTTC. The full variable domain, completed using reference TRBV7-6 and TRBJ1-2, is GAGVSQSPRYKVTKRGQDVALRCDPISGHVSLYWYRQALGQGPEFLTYFNYEAQQDKSGLPNDRFSAERPEGSISTLTIQRTEQRDSAMYRCASSLMGLGGQGARVGGYTFGSGTRLTVV.

The chain carries TRBV7-9 and TRBJ2-2; D is possibly TRBD1 (6 bases). Germline V gives CDR1 SEHNR, CDR2 FQNEAQ (reference sequence). With 4 bases removed from V and 4 bases from J, the gap between germline ends came to 10 bases. There are 14 residues in the CDR3. The CDR3 sequence is CASSSQGSTGELFF. In DNA form, the CDR3 reads TGTGCCAGCAGCTCACAGGGCTCCACCGGGGAGCTGTTTTTT.

The gene calls are TRBV6-1 and TRBJ2-7; 8 bases fit TRBD1. The length of the CDR3 is 15 residues. V shed 1 base and J 3 bases; nucleotides not matched to a gene: 5. CDR1 is MNHNS, CDR2 SASEGT, per germline. CDR3 nucleotides: TGTGCCAGCAGTGAAGACAGGGGGTCCCTCTACGAGCAGTACTTC. It encodes CASSEDRGSLYEQYF.

This clone was recorded once. In DNA form, the CDR3 reads TGCGCCAGCAGCCAGGGCGGGAGGGAGGGAGAGACCCAGTACTTC. Protein sequence: CASSQGGREGETQYF. The gene calls are TRBV4-1 and TRBJ2-5, with 9 bases that match TRBD2. Looked up from germline, CDR1 is MGHRA and CDR2 is YSYEKL. V shed 3 bases, J shed 4 bases, and the junction held 6 bases outside the gene matches. CDR3 length: 15 residues.